The TCR beta chain described here comes from a study of graft-versus-host responses after intestinal transplantation. Clones were sequenced by immunoSEQ multiplex PCR, and TCRdb holds only the in-frame ones, with some missing. This sample has around 4,600 clones, with over 25% found just once. From germline, CDR1 is MNHNY and CDR2 SVGAGI (reference sequence). The CDR3 spans 14 residues. Between the trimmed V and J ends, which lost 7 bases and 6 bases, there was a span of 19 bases. The clonotype comes from a human patient who received an intestinal transplant. The chain recombines TRBV6-6 with TRBJ2-7; D gene unclear. The sequencing here drew on alloreactive CD4+ T cells from a mixed lymphocyte reaction culture, taken before intestinal transplant. Subset of the sample: CFSE-low proliferating T cells sorted from roughly 6-day pre-transplant mixed lymphocyte reaction (GvH or HvG direction). In nucleotides, the CDR3 is TGTGCCAGCACGCGAGTCCTAAGTTCTTCCGAGCAGTACTTC. Translated: CASTRVLSSSEQYF.